The clone carrying this T cell receptor (beta chain) has just a few counts. Its antigen is unknown. Germline-derived CDR1 and CDR2 are SEHNR and FQNEAQ (reference sequence). The CDR3 contains 15 residues. V was clipped by 1 base and J by 8 bases; unmatched bases: 10. TCRdb reprocessed the reads via MiXCR and lists one record per CDR3 protein. The data contain roughly 700,000 distinct CDR3 sequences, about 30% of them seen just once; the ten biggest clones take up around a sixth. The sample comes from a study of T cell repertoires in cytomegalovirus infection. The sequences come from cultured PBMCs, collected from culture after CMV antigen stimulation. The clonotype comes from a human donor in good health (CMV status not recorded). Some clones in this sample may be carry-over from other donors' samples. V and J are TRBV7-9 and TRBJ2-5; TRBD2 matches at 7 bases. The CDR3 loop is CASSLGPAGQGTQYF. The CDR3 region has the DNA TGTGCCAGCAGCTTAGGACCAGCGGGGCAAGGTACCCAGTACTTC.